Following are 23 T cell receptor beta chains from one sample sequenced in a study of Ad26.COV2.S vaccination and SARS-CoV-2 variants. As for treatment: around 19 received Ad26.COV2.S at low or high dose, single or two shots; 5 received placebo; per-sample allocation not given. Day 63 after the first injection of vaccine or placebo was the sampling time. Method: immunoSEQ multiplex PCR; TCRdb's copy keeps in-frame clones and lacks some. The sample records 380,000 or so clones, about four fifths being singletons. The sample was peripheral blood, taken in a trial of Ad26.COV2.S vaccine versus placebo. All receptors come from a person between 18 and 65 years old who received the Ad26.COV2.S COVID-19 vaccine or a placebo.

This chain connects TRBV29-1 to TRBJ1-1; possible D gene TRBD1, 5 bases. The CDR3 has 13 residues. V shed 6 bases and J shed 6 bases, with 17 bases lying between them. Germline V gene sequence: CDR1 SQVTM, CDR2 ANQGSEA. The CDR3 coding sequence is TGCAGCGTCCCGCCCCATGGGGCCTCTGAAGCTTTCTTT. Encoded protein: CSVPPHGASEAFF.

This clone showed up just a few times. This chain joins TRBV5-1 and TRBJ1-3; tentative D call: TRBD1 (5 bases). This CDR3 is built from 15 residues. V shed 5 bases and J shed 1 base, with 13 bases lying between them. CDR1 and CDR2 from the germline V gene are SGHRS and YFSETQ. This chain's CDR3 is CASRPRGSSGNTIYF. CDR3 coding DNA: TGCGCCAGCAGGCCGCGGGGGTCGTCTGGAAACACCATATATTTT. Full variable domain (remainder filled in from reference TRBV5-1 and TRBJ1-3): KAGVTQTPRYLIKTRGQQVTLSCSPISGHRSVSWYQQTPGQGLQFLFEYFSETQRNKGNFPGRFSGRQFSNSRSEMNVSTLELGDSALYLCASRPRGSSGNTIYFGEGSWLTVV.

The chain combines TRBV9 with TRBJ2-3; D possibly corresponds to TRBD2 (5 bases). Germline assignment: CDR1 SGDLS and CDR2 YYNGEE. Trimming took off 2 bases at V and 6 bases at J, with 13 bases between the two ends. The CDR3 is 14 amino acids. The CDR3 DNA reads TGTGCCAGCAGCGTCGGCATCCCGGGGGATACGCAGTATTTT. Translation gives CASSVGIPGDTQYF.

The chain has TRBV29-1 and TRBJ1-5, with D perhaps matching TRBD1 (6 bases). In germline, CDR1 is SQVTM, CDR2 ANQGSEA. V was cut by 2 bases and J by 1 base, with 21 bases left in between. The length of the CDR3 is 18 residues. Written as DNA, the CDR3 is TGCAGCGTTGAACCCCGCTCTCCCGGGGGCTGGAGCAATCAGCCCCAGCATTTT. Translating it yields CSVEPRSPGGWSNQPQHF.

The rearrangement uses TRBV2 and TRBJ2-7; 7 bases are a match to TRBD1. J was trimmed by 5 bases and V by 6 bases; bases with no gene match: 7. CDR3 length equals 13 residues. Germline values: CDR1 SNHLY, CDR2 FYNNEI. The CDR3: CASRETGTHEQYF. For the CDR3, the DNA is TGTGCCAGCAGGGAGACAGGGACCCACGAGCAGTACTTC. The full variable domain, its missing parts supplied by reference TRBV2 and TRBJ2-7, is EPEVTQTPSHQVTQMGQEVILRCVPISNHLYFYWYRQILGQKVEFLVSFYNNEISEKSEIFDDQFSVERPDGSNFTLKIRSTKLEDSAMYFCASRETGTHEQYFGPGTRLTVT.

The chain recombines TRBV7-3 with TRBJ1-1; D is unresolved. The germline gives CDR1 SGHTA, CDR2 FQGTGA. The germline V and J ends were trimmed by 2 bases and 0 bases, with 7 bases remaining between them. The CDR3 sequence is 14 residues long. The CDR3 spells CASSLGALNTEAFF. The DNA for the CDR3 is TGTGCCAGCAGCTTAGGAGCCTTGAACACTGAAGCTTTCTTT.

The V and J genes are TRBV3-1 (or the pseudogene TRBV3-2) and TRBJ2-7; 7 bases are shared with TRBD2. This CDR3 is built from 13 residues. Unmatched junction bases numbered 5, after V lost 5 bases and J lost 4 bases. Germline loops: CDR1 LGHDT, CDR2 YNNKEL (reference sequence). Here the CDR3 reads CASSGGGVYEQYF. For the CDR3, the DNA is TGTGCCAGCAGCGGCGGGGGAGTTTACGAGCAGTACTTC.

CDR3 in amino acids: CASPTLSIRDRVPDTQYF. In nucleotides, the CDR3 is TGTGCCAGCCCAACCTTGTCAATCCGGGACAGGGTTCCAGATACGCAGTATTTT. The rearrangement links TRBV27 to TRBJ2-3, with 9 positions matching TRBD1. V lost 8 bases, J lost 4 bases, and 19 bases stayed unmatched. The CDR3 sequence is 18 residues long. Germline assignment: CDR1 MNHEY and CDR2 SMNVEV (reference sequence).

The V call is TRBV18, the J call TRBJ1-4; no definite D call. V lost 1 base to trimming and J lost 0 bases, with 12 bases between them. In germline, CDR1 is KGHSH, CDR2 LQKENI. The CDR3 is made up of 17 amino acids. The CDR3 sequence: CASSPRARKTTNEKLFF. CDR3 DNA: TGTGCCAGCTCACCACGCGCCAGGAAAACAACTAATGAAAAACTGTTTTTT.

The V gene is TRBV10-3, the J gene TRBJ1-1, with D hard to call. This CDR3 has 15 residues. CDR1 is ENHRY, CDR2 SYGVKD, per germline. Deletions cut 0 bases from V and 0 bases from J, with 8 bases between. The CDR3 is CAISESPGMNTEAFF. The CDR3 coding sequence is TGTGCCATCAGTGAGTCCCCGGGAATGAACACTGAAGCTTTCTTT.

The CDR3 DNA is TGTGCCAGCAGCTTAGGCGGGATAAGCACAGATACGCAGTATTTT. As protein: CASSLGGISTDTQYF. The chain is built from TRBV11-2 and TRBJ2-3; tentative D call: TRBD2 (6 bases). Germline CDR1 and CDR2: SGHAT and FQNNGV. This CDR3 has 15 amino acids. Trimming removed 1 base at V and 0 bases at J, with 8 bases between.

The chain links TRBV6-2 or TRBV6-3 to TRBJ2-3, with D hard to call. The CDR3 consists of 12 residues. The germline V gene encodes CDR1 MNHEY and CDR2 SVGEGT. V was pared by 6 bases and J by 6 bases, with 10 bases between. The CDR3 sequence: CASRPRSDTQYF. Written as DNA, the CDR3 is TGTGCCAGCAGGCCTAGGAGCGATACGCAGTATTTT.

The chain links TRBV5-1 to TRBJ2-1, with D unclear. V was trimmed by 4 bases and J by 8 bases, leaving 10 bases between them. This CDR3 comprises 12 residues. Germline assignment: CDR1 SGHRS and CDR2 YFSETQ. The CDR3 DNA reads TGCGCCAGCAGCCGACAAAGCGATGAGCAGTTCTTC. Its protein product is CASSRQSDEQFF.

The chain uses TRBV7-3 and TRBJ2-5, with 9 bases fitting TRBD2. The V gene's germline CDR1 is SGHTA and CDR2 FQGTGA. The CDR3 sequence is 16 residues long. V was pared by 3 bases and J by 2 bases, with 7 bases of the junction left unmatched. CDR3 amino acids: CASSLIAGGPQETQYF. CDR3 DNA: TGTGCCAGCAGCTTGATTGCGGGAGGGCCTCAAGAGACCCAGTACTTC.

The rearrangement joins TRBV11-2 to TRBJ2-3; 9 nucleotides match TRBD2. After removal of 5 bases from V and 3 bases from J, the junction contained 6 bases not matched to a gene. Germline V CDR1 and CDR2: SGHAT, FQNNGV. This CDR3 has 15 residues. The CDR3 DNA reads as TGTGCCAGCAGCGTAGGACTAGCGAGTACAGATACGCAGTATTTT. Protein: CASSVGLASTDTQYF.

The chain employs TRBV19 and TRBJ2-3; TRBD2 might be the D (5 bases). CDR1 and CDR2 (germline): LNHDA, SQIVND (reference sequence). The CDR3 loop spans 15 amino acids. V was clipped by 5 bases and J by 4 bases, with 16 bases between them. DNA of the CDR3: TGTGCCAGTAGTCACCGGGGATTTCGGGCAGATACGCAGTATTTT. Its translation is CASSHRGFRADTQYF.

J is TRBJ2-1 and V is TRBV11-3, with TRBD2 matching over 13 bases. Germline loops: CDR1 SGHNT, CDR2 YENEEA. The CDR3 has 15 amino acids. Trimming cost V 5 bases and J 7 bases; bases outside gene matches: 5. The CDR3 region has the DNA TGTGCCAGCAGCCCTCGACTAGCGGGAGGAAATGAGCAGTTCTTC. Translation gives CASSPRLAGGNEQFF.

This clone has a single count. The chain employs TRBV5-4 and TRBJ1-1; no reliable D call. CDR1 SGHNT and CDR2 YYREEE come from the germline V gene (reference sequence). The CDR3 has 14 residues. Between the trimmed V and J ends, which lost 0 bases and 1 base, there was a span of 7 bases. CDR3 loop: CASSLGPENTEAFF. The CDR3 nucleotides are TGTGCCAGCAGCTTGGGTCCGGAGAACACTGAAGCTTTCTTT.

This clone was seen more than once but under ten times. The gene calls are TRBV6-6 and TRBJ2-3; 8 bases match TRBD1. CDR1 MNHNY and CDR2 SVGAGI come from the germline V gene (reference sequence). The CDR3 has 13 residues. The V gene end was trimmed by 6 bases and the J gene end by 1 base; junction bases not matched to a gene: 0. CDR3 sequence reads: CASRTGGTDTQYF. As DNA, the CDR3 is TGTGCCAGCAGGACAGGGGGCACAGATACGCAGTATTTT.

The chain has TRBV27 and TRBJ1-1, with no clear D. Per germline, CDR1 MNHEY and CDR2 SMNVEV (reference sequence). Between the trimmed V and J ends, which lost 6 bases and 7 bases, there was a span of 15 bases. This CDR3 contains 13 residues. CDR3 sequence reads: CASSPQNNGEAFF. DNA for the CDR3: TGTGCCAGCAGCCCCCAAAACAACGGTGAAGCTTTCTTT.

The genes are TRBV13 and TRBJ1-5, with 7 bases lining up with TRBD1. Trimming removed 4 bases from V and 1 base from J; junction bases left unmatched: 7. This CDR3 is 16 amino acids long. Germline-derived CDR1 and CDR2 are PRHDT and FYEKMQ (reference sequence). This chain's CDR3 is CASSYRGEGSNQPQHF. The CDR3 nucleotides read TGTGCCAGCAGCTACAGGGGCGAAGGGAGCAATCAGCCCCAGCATTTT. Together with reference TRBV13 and TRBJ1-5, the CDR3 gives the full variable domain: AAGVIQSPRHLIKEKRETATLKCYPIPRHDTVYWYQQGPGQDPQFLISFYEKMQSDKGSIPDRFSAQQFSDYHSELNMSSLELGDSALYFCASSYRGEGSNQPQHFGDGTRLSIL.

This chain joins TRBV6-5 and TRBJ2-7; 7 bases agree with TRBD2. CDR1 and CDR2 from the germline V gene are MNHEY and SVGAGI. Losses at the gene ends were 0 bases for V and 0 bases for J; bases not matched to a gene: 5. The length of the CDR3 is 16 residues. CDR3 region: CASSYSRAGDSYEQYF. CDR3 sequence (DNA): TGTGCCAGCAGTTACTCGAGGGCGGGGGACTCCTACGAGCAGTACTTC.

This chain links TRBV7-9 with TRBJ1-5; TRBD1 matches 12 bases. Trimming cost V 2 bases and J 3 bases; bases outside gene matches: 5. CDR1 is SEHNR and CDR2 is FQNEAQ in the germline V gene (reference sequence). The CDR3 is made up of 17 amino acids. CDR3 DNA: TGTGCCAGCAGCTTATATGGGACAGGGGGCACCAATCAGCCCCAGCATTTT. Its protein is CASSLYGTGGTNQPQHF.